The T cell receptor beta chain described here comes from a study of identical twins. Addition of a universal primer site occurred through template switching, and cDNA carried unique molecular identifiers. TCRdb re-called the 5' RACE reads with MiXCR, one entry per CDR3 protein. Of under 300,000 distinct CDR3 sequences listed, around 8.3% are singletons. Healthy Caucasians were all of the donors. These same records also appear under a second study, on yellow fever vaccine responses in identical twins.

The sample was CD8+ T cells sorted from blood. The receptor was derived from a woman under 30 in good health.

CDR3 DNA: TGCAGCTCCGTCGAATCCTCCACTGAAGCTTTCTTT. Amino acids: CSSVESSTEAFF. The rearrangement joins TRBV29-1 to TRBJ1-1; D call uncertain. V dropped 8 bases and J dropped 4 bases, with 14 bases sitting between them. The CDR3 runs 12 residues. The germline V gene has CDR1 SQVTM and CDR2 ANQGSEA.